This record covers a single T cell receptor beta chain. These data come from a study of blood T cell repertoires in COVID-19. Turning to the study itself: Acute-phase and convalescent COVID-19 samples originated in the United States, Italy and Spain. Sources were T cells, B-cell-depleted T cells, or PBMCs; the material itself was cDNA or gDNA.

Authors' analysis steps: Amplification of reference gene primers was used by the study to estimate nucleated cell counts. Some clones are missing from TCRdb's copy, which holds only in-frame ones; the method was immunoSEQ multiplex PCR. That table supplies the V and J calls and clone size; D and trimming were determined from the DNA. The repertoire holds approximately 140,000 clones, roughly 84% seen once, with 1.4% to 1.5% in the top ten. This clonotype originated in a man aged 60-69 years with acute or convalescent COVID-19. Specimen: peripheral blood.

The CDR3 DNA sequence: TGTGCTAGTGGTCCCGGGACACACACCGGGGAGCTGTTTTTT. It codes for CASGPGTHTGELFF. This chain links TRBV12-5 with TRBJ2-2; a possible D gene is TRBD1 (6 bases). Trimming removed 5 bases from V and 3 bases from J, with 10 bases in between. The CDR3 is 14 residues long. Germline V gives CDR1 LGHNT, CDR2 FRNRAP.